This TCR beta chain emerged from a study of tumor and adjacent non-tumor tissue in lung cancer. The overall study: Patients comprised 12 adenocarcinoma, a couple of squamous cell carcinoma and 1 small cell lung cancer. On average, productive TCRbeta reads reached roughly 4.2 million per sample. The study, taken as a whole, reports: In normal lung, the top 100 clones were significantly more dominant than in tumor.

This CDR3 comprises 11 residues. Germline V gene data show CDR1 as DFQATT and CDR2 as SNEGSKA (reference sequence). The library came from three nested PCR rounds adapted from ARM-PCR protocols. From the multiplex PCR reads, TCRdb called clonotypes with MiXCR, one entry per CDR3 protein. The data contain tens of thousands of distinct CDR3 sequences, around two thirds of them singletons. Note on this clonotype: The antigen remains unidentified. Just one base apart from a much larger clone, this may be a read error.

No cell sorting was done before RNA was extracted from the tissue. This non-tumor lung sample came from over 3 cm beyond the tumor edge. Between August and November 2014, newly diagnosed, chemotherapy-naive lung cancer patients underwent thoracic surgery in China. Sample: distant non-tumor lung tissue. The clonotype originates from a woman aged 50 to 65 with non-small cell lung cancer. This chain joins TRBV20-1 and TRBJ2-5; D remains ambiguous. The CDR3 nucleotides read TGCAGTGGGTTCCACCAAGAGATCCAGTACTTC. Its protein product is CSGFHQEIQYF.